Listed below are T cell receptor beta chains from one sample, sequenced in a study of blood T cell repertoires in COVID-19. TCRdb's table, derived via immunoSEQ multiplex PCR, lists solely in-frame clones and lacks some. The sample includes under 200,000 clones, about 82% seen only once; the top ten take about 0.91%. Sequencing input: peripheral blood. All receptors come from a man in his sixties with COVID-19, enrolled during active disease. Each CDR3 is given with its conserved first and last residue. Fields, in order: V gene, CDR3 protein.

TRBV2	CASSEVGGSNNSPLHF
TRBV15	CATSRERTGYNLREQYF
TRBV6-2/TRBV6-3	CASSYSQGSGYTF
TRBV5-1	CASTPGGTRSYEQYF
TRBV7-2	CASSPQSAGAPLHF
TRBV20-1	CSASATGAQAIYF
TRBV5-1	CASSPGQEAFF
TRBV5-1	CASSLDLGDTQYF
TRBV5-5	CASSLLPGQGLYTEAFF
TRBV11-2	CASSLAYSSYEQYF
TRBV18	CASSPRQGRAETQYF
TRBV27	CASSSGTGGAYEQYF
TRBV30	CAWSWSGGGAYEQYF
TRBV30	CAWRKGRTNEKLFF
TRBV6-1	CASSETLAGGPREQFF
TRBV21-1	CASVLAENDTQTDTQTDTQYF
TRBV27	CASTLDISYNSPLHF
TRBV5-1	CASSRGISGNTIYF
TRBV28	CASSLSQGAGEQYF
TRBV18	CASSPEAGVTYGYTF
TRBV6-1	CASSEPQGNYGYTF
TRBV6-1	CASSEGTARVTEQFF
TRBV7-2	CASSHDRVSGYTF
TRBV7-2	CASSPQYGNHNEQFF
TRBV28	CASRTLSGVRGYTF
TRBV12-3/TRBV12-4	CASRRQGGYEQYF
TRBV3-1/TRBV3-2	CASSGGSAYEQYF
TRBV12-3/TRBV12-4	CASSLFYEQYF
TRBV3-1/TRBV3-2	CASSQGRGSNQPQHF
TRBV7-2	CASSLGLNRGNEAFF
TRBV28	CASSFRTGTSSYNEQFF
TRBV15	CATGQRSTDTQYF
TRBV7-8	CASSQTGGNQPQHF
TRBV6-5	CASSYGAVPNEQFF
TRBV29-1	CSVEGITGLVAREQFF
TRBV30	CAWSRGQGNTIYF
TRBV5-1	CASSLDGQISGNTIYF
TRBV9	CASSLGQGALHGQPQHF